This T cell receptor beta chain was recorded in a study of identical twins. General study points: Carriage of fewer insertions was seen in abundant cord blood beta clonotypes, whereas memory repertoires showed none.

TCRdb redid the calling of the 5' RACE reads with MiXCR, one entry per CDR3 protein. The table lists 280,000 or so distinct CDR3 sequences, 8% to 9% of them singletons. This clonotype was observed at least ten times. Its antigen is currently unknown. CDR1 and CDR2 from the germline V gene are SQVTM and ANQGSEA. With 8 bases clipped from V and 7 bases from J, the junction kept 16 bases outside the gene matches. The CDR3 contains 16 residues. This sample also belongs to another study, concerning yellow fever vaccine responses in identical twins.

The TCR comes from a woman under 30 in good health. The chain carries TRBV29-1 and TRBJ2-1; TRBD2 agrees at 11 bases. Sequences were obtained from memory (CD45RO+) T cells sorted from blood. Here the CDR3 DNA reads TGCAGCCCCTCCAGCCCCGGACTAGCGGGTGCAAATGAGCAGTTCTTC. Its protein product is CSPSSPGLAGANEQFF.